This passage covers 24 T cell receptor beta chains from one sample sequenced in a study of T-cell memory formation after mild COVID-19. From the 5' RACE reads, TCRdb called clonotypes with MiXCR, one entry per CDR3 protein. This table holds 300,000 to 350,000 distinct CDR3 sequences, around an eighth found once. Sequenced material: PBMCs or a T cell subset sorted from them (not recorded which). These receptors originate from a man between 18 and 35 years old who had mild COVID-19 (a few samples of this study predate the infection). Cell type and time point are not known.

The chain carries TRBV7-2 and TRBJ1-1, with D maybe TRBD1 (6 bases). In germline, CDR1 is SGHTA, CDR2 FQGNSA. The V end lost 2 bases, the J end lost 4 bases, and 17 bases lay between the germline ends. The CDR3 runs to 16 residues. The CDR3 nucleotides read TGTGCCAGCAGCTTAAGGACAGCAGGAGGTAGCACTGAAGCTTTCTTT. The encoded protein is CASSLRTAGGSTEAFF. The full variable domain, with the rest looked up from reference TRBV7-2 and TRBJ1-1, is GAGVSQSPSNKVTEKGKDVELRCDPISGHTALYWYRQSLGQGLEFLIYFQGNSAPDKSGLPSDRFSAERTGGSVSTLTIQRTQQEDSAVYLCASSLRTAGGSTEAFFGQGTRLTVV.

This chain links TRBV4-2 with TRBJ2-1; TRBD2 aligns across 13 bases. Germline CDR1 and CDR2: LGHNA and YNFKEQ. The CDR3 runs to 18 residues. After removal of 3 bases from V and 1 base from J, the junction contained 6 bases not matched to a gene. The CDR3 DNA reads as TGTGCCAGCAGCCAGGGGACTAGCGGGGTCCTTTCCTACAATGAGCAGTTCTTC. Translating gives CASSQGTSGVLSYNEQFF.

The sample holds a few counts of this clonotype. Here the CDR3 reads CASSVGGVRPQYF. The CDR3 region has the DNA TGTGCCAGCAGCGTAGGGGGGGTCCGCCCGCAGTATTTT. The genes are TRBV9 and TRBJ2-3; perhaps TRBD2 as D (6 bases). This CDR3 has 13 amino acids. The V gene lost 0 bases and the J gene lost 10 bases, with 12 bases spanning the gap. Germline V lookup: CDR1 SGDLS, CDR2 YYNGEE.

The chain carries TRBV11-2 and TRBJ2-5; D is unclear. The CDR3 has 16 residues. The germline gives CDR1 SGHAT, CDR2 FQNNGV. V was shortened by 1 base and J by 1 base, with 13 bases between the two germline ends. The CDR3 DNA reads TGTGCCAGCAGCTTAGCTTCCACAGCCAGCCAAGAGACCCAGTACTTC. It encodes CASSLASTASQETQYF.

V usage is TRBV4-2 and J usage is TRBJ1-2; unclear D gene. Trimming removed 0 bases at V and 2 bases at J, with 10 bases between. The CDR3 extends over 15 amino acids. Germline CDR1 LGHNA, CDR2 YNFKEQ. CDR3 DNA sequence: TGTGCCAGCAGCCAAGATCGGTCGGTAAACTATGGCTACACCTTC. Translated, it gives CASSQDRSVNYGYTF.

This clonotype was recorded a few times. The chain joins TRBV5-5 to TRBJ2-5; TRBD1 agrees at 7 bases. The V gene's germline CDR1 is SGHKS and CDR2 YYEKEE (reference sequence). The CDR3 sequence is 16 residues long. The J segment lost 5 bases and the V segment lost 3 bases, leaving 13 bases of the junction unmatched. CDR3 region: CASSSTPDRAVETQYF. The CDR3, as DNA: TGTGCCAGCAGCTCTACCCCCGACAGGGCAGTTGAGACCCAGTACTTC. Full variable domain (outside the CDR3, taken from reference TRBV5-5 and TRBJ2-5): DAGVTQSPTHLIKTRGQQVTLRCSPISGHKSVSWYQQVLGQGPQFIFQYYEKEERGRGNFPDRFSARQFPNYSSELNVNALLLGDSALYLCASSSTPDRAVETQYFGPGTRLLVL.

The J gene is TRBJ2-5, the V gene TRBV20-1, with D perhaps matching TRBD2 (7 bases). CDR3 length: 16 amino acids. Germline V CDR1 and CDR2: DFQATT, SNEGSKA (reference sequence). V lost 0 bases and J lost 4, with 18 bases in between. Here the CDR3 DNA reads TGCAGTGCTAGAGACCTCAACAGGGAGGGTGGAGAGACCCAGTACTTC. Encoded protein: CSARDLNREGGETQYF.

V and J are TRBV6-5 and TRBJ2-1; D is undetermined. Deletions cut 1 base from V and 7 bases from J, with 14 bases between. Germline assignment: CDR1 MNHEY and CDR2 SVGAGI. CDR3 length: 15 amino acids. CDR3 protein: CASSYYPGRGNEQFF. The CDR3 DNA is TGTGCCAGCAGTTACTATCCGGGCCGCGGTAATGAGCAGTTCTTC.

This clonotype was detected a few times. This sequence joins TRBV12-3 or TRBV12-4 and TRBJ1-5, with D maybe TRBD1 (6 bases). Between the trimmed V and J ends, which lost 6 bases and 4 bases, there was a span of 10 bases. This CDR3 has 13 residues. The CDR3 spells CASRQTGNQPQHF. CDR3 nucleotide sequence: TGTGCCAGCAGACAAACAGGGAATCAGCCCCAGCATTTT.

The gene calls are TRBV7-2 and TRBJ1-3; perhaps TRBD1 as D (5 bases). The CDR3 runs 12 residues. Germline CDR1 is SGHTA and CDR2 is FQGNSA. The ends were cut back, 5 bases at V and 6 bases at J, with 8 bases in the middle. In DNA, the CDR3 is TGTGCCAGCAGCCCGGGGGAAAACACCATATATTTT. Amino acids: CASSPGENTIYF.

The chain employs TRBV10-3 and TRBJ2-7; possibly TRBD1 for D (6 bases). Per the germline V gene, CDR1 is ENHRY and CDR2 is SYGVKD. The CDR3 is 12 amino acids. Between the trimmed V and J ends, which lost 3 bases and 5 bases, there was a span of 8 bases. Written as DNA, the CDR3 is TGTGCCATCAGTGACTACAGGGACGAGCAGTACTTC. Translating gives CAISDYRDEQYF.

This clonotype was seen more than once but under ten times. J is TRBJ1-1 and V is TRBV7-6; maybe TRBD1 (5 bases). The CDR3 runs 13 residues. V was cut by 1 base and J by 8 bases, with 11 bases left in between. The V gene's germline CDR1 is SGHVS and CDR2 FNYEAQ. The CDR3 sequence: CASSLGRVTEAFF. CDR3 coding DNA: TGTGCCAGCAGCTTAGGCAGGGTGACGGAAGCTTTCTTT.

The chain links TRBV7-9 to TRBJ1-6; perhaps TRBD1 as D (5 bases). The CDR3 covers 15 residues. Germline V lookup: CDR1 SEHNR, CDR2 FQNEAQ (reference sequence). The V and J ends lost 0 bases and 6 bases respectively, with 9 bases between them. The CDR3 bases are TGTGCCAGCAGCTTAGCTCCGGGGGTTAATTCACCCCTCCACTTT. Protein sequence: CASSLAPGVNSPLHF.

This clonotype occurred many times. V gene TRBV7-2 combines with J gene TRBJ2-3; D gene ambiguous. Germline V lookup: CDR1 SGHTA, CDR2 FQGNSA. Trimming took off 4 bases at V and 0 bases at J, with 14 bases between the two ends. CDR3 size: 16 residues. Here the CDR3 DNA reads TGTGCCAGCAGCTATAGGGCGGCCTCTAGCACAGATACGCAGTATTTT. Encoded protein: CASSYRAASSTDTQYF.

This clonotype came up a few times. This chain connects TRBV5-1 to TRBJ2-5; D may be TRBD1 or TRBD2 (5 bases each). The CDR3 extends over 15 amino acids. Germline CDR1 is SGHRS and CDR2 is YFSETQ. V was shortened by 3 bases and J by 5 bases, with 17 bases between the two germline ends. CDR3: CASSSDPGRRETQYF. In nucleotides, the CDR3 is TGCGCCAGCAGCTCCGACCCGGGGCGCCGGGAGACCCAGTACTTC.

The chain links TRBV20-1 to TRBJ2-7; D uncertain. Trimming shortened V by 3 bases and J by 5 bases, and 17 bases separated the two germline ends. The CDR3 has 14 amino acids. Germline V gives CDR1 DFQATT, CDR2 SNEGSKA (reference sequence). CDR3 region: CSASVPLRRHEQYF. In DNA, the CDR3 is TGCAGTGCTAGTGTCCCATTACGCCGCCACGAGCAGTACTTC.

The chain employs TRBV6-6 and TRBJ2-6, with TRBD1 identical over 7 bases. Germline values: CDR1 MNHNY, CDR2 SVGAGI (reference sequence). The trim removed 5 bases at V and 2 bases at J, leaving 18 bases unmatched. This CDR3 contains 20 residues. DNA for the CDR3: TGTGCCAGCAGTCACGGACAGGTTCAACCTCCTGTGGCTGGGGCCAACGTCCTGACTTTC. Encoded protein: CASSHGQVQPPVAGANVLTF.

The rearrangement joins TRBV6-2 or TRBV6-3 to TRBJ2-2; 7 bases are a match to TRBD1. Germline-derived CDR1 and CDR2 are MNHEY and SVGEGT. CDR3 size: 16 residues. V lost 6 bases to trimming and J lost 1 base; unmatched junction nucleotides: 8. In DNA form, the CDR3 reads TGTGCCAGCAGCCCCTCTGGGGACAGGAACACCGGGGAGCTGTTTTTT. Amino acid sequence: CASSPSGDRNTGELFF.

This clonotype was picked up a small number of times. The CDR3 region is CASSWGWADTQYF. The CDR3, as DNA: TGTGCCAGCAGCTGGGGATGGGCAGATACGCAGTATTTT. The chain is built from TRBV5-5 and TRBJ2-3; no firm D call. This CDR3 has 13 residues. V gave up 3 bases and J gave up 4 bases, with 9 bases separating them. The germline V gene has CDR1 SGHKS and CDR2 YYEKEE (reference sequence).

This clonotype was counted between two and nine times. The V gene is TRBV6-2 or TRBV6-3, the J gene TRBJ2-1; D perhaps matches TRBD2 (5 bases). Germline V gene sequence: CDR1 MNHEY, CDR2 SVGEGT. Between the trimmed V and J ends, which lost 6 bases and 7 bases, there was a span of 22 bases. The CDR3 is 16 residues long. This chain's CDR3 is CASRTAGLTVGNEQFF. The DNA for the CDR3 is TGTGCCAGCAGAACAGCAGGACTCACCGTTGGGAATGAGCAGTTCTTC.

V is TRBV7-2 and J is TRBJ2-5; D not certain. The CDR3 has 14 residues. Germline CDR1 reads SGHTA; CDR2 reads FQGNSA. The V gene lost 0 bases and the J gene lost 5 bases, with 10 bases spanning the gap. CDR3 in DNA: TGTGCCAGCAGCTTAGCGCCAGTCGGGGAGACCCAGTACTTC. Translating gives CASSLAPVGETQYF.

This clonotype was picked up a small number of times. This chain joins TRBV20-1 and TRBJ2-1; TRBD1 matches 9 bases. Germline-derived CDR1 and CDR2 are DFQATT and SNEGSKA (reference sequence). The CDR3 is made up of 14 amino acids. J was trimmed by 3 bases and V by 4 bases; bases with no gene match: 4. The CDR3 spells CSATGTGNYNEQFF. DNA of the CDR3: TGCAGTGCTACCGGGACAGGGAACTACAATGAGCAGTTCTTC.

The chain combines TRBV10-3 with TRBJ2-3, with a weak D call TRBD2 (6 bases). Per germline, CDR1 ENHRY and CDR2 SYGVKD. The CDR3 contains 14 residues. The germline V and J ends were trimmed by 4 bases and 0 bases, with 8 bases remaining between them. CDR3 protein: CAISGRGSTDTQYF. CDR3 nucleotides: TGTGCCATCAGTGGGAGGGGTAGCACAGATACGCAGTATTTT.

V usage is TRBV7-3 and J usage is TRBJ2-3; TRBD1 aligns across 9 bases. J lost 0 bases, V lost 2 bases, and 3 bases had no gene match. The germline V gene encodes CDR1 SGHTA and CDR2 FQGTGA. CDR3 length: 16 residues. CDR3 amino acids: CASSLQGQGSTDTQYF. The CDR3 coding sequence is TGTGCCAGCAGCTTACAGGGACAGGGAAGCACAGATACGCAGTATTTT.